These 24 T cell receptor beta chains originate from one sample sequenced in a study of PD-1 blockade in classical Hodgkin lymphoma. Each patient experienced a relapse that followed autologous stem cell transplantation, and brentuximab vedotin exposure varied. Clones were sequenced by immunoSEQ multiplex PCR, and TCRdb holds only the in-frame ones, with some missing. The sample lists some 19,000 clones; about 80% were seen once. This specimen consisted of peripheral blood mononuclear cells (PBMCs), obtained before the second cycle of nivolumab. The receptors were gathered from a human donor with classical Hodgkin lymphoma.

V and J are TRBV2 and TRBJ1-4; D possibly corresponds to TRBD1 (5 bases). CDR1 and CDR2 (germline): SNHLY, FYNNEI. The CDR3 totals 19 residues. The V end lost 5 bases, the J end lost 8 bases, and 30 bases lay between the germline ends. CDR3 bases: TGTGCCAGCAGTCTTTTGGGGGTGGGACGGGCCACAAGCGGAGAAAAACTGTTTTTT. It translates to CASSLLGVGRATSGEKLFF. Filled out from reference TRBV2 and TRBJ1-4, the complete variable domain reads EPEVTQTPSHQVTQMGQEVILRCVPISNHLYFYWYRQILGQKVEFLVSFYNNEISEKSEIFDDQFSVERPDGSNFTLKIRSTKLEDSAMYFCASSLLGVGRATSGEKLFFGSGTQLSVL.

V is TRBV19 and J is TRBJ1-1, with a weak D call TRBD1 (6 bases). V lost 6 bases to trimming and J lost 4 bases, with 15 bases between them. The germline CDR1 and CDR2 sequences are LNHDA and SQIVND (reference sequence). The CDR3 sequence is 14 residues long. CDR3 DNA sequence: TGTGCCAGTAGGGAACAGGGAGGAGGCACTGAAGCTTTCTTT. Its protein product is CASREQGGGTEAFF.

The chain links TRBV5-1 to TRBJ2-1; possible D gene TRBD1, 6 bases. Germline lookup yields CDR1 SGHRS and CDR2 YFSETQ. This CDR3 has 15 residues. V shed 4 bases and J shed 8 bases, with 19 bases lying between them. The CDR3 DNA sequence: TGCGCCAGCAGCCCCACCGGGACACGGCTCGATGAGCAGTTCTTC. Translated: CASSPTGTRLDEQFF.

The chain couples TRBV4-2 to TRBJ1-5, with D uncertain. Germline CDR1 is LGHNA and CDR2 is YNFKEQ. The CDR3 totals 16 residues. V was trimmed by 1 base and J by 0 bases, leaving 10 bases between them. CDR3 region: CASSQVMGHSNQPQHF. The CDR3 bases are TGTGCCAGCAGCCAAGTGATGGGTCATAGCAATCAGCCCCAGCATTTT.

This clone appeared a single time. The V call is TRBV29-1, the J call TRBJ1-1, with D possibly matching TRBD1 (5 bases). CDR3 length: 12 amino acids. V gave up 7 bases and J gave up 1 base, with 10 bases separating them. In germline, CDR1 is SQVTM, CDR2 ANQGSEA. In DNA, the CDR3 is TGCAGCGGGGATACAGGGAACACTGAAGCTTTCTTT. Protein product: CSGDTGNTEAFF.

This clone has just a few counts. The chain has TRBV27 and TRBJ2-2; D might be TRBD2 (6 bases). Trimming cost V 6 bases and J 0 bases, with 14 bases left between them. Looked up from germline, CDR1 is MNHEY and CDR2 is SMNVEV (reference sequence). The CDR3 runs to 16 residues. For the CDR3, the DNA is TGTGCCAGCAGACCCACCGGGACTGCGAACACCGGGGAGCTGTTTTTT. Translated: CASRPTGTANTGELFF.

A few counts support this clone. The V and J genes are TRBV9 and TRBJ1-2; D is perhaps TRBD1 (5 bases). Germline lookup yields CDR1 SGDLS and CDR2 YYNGEE. V lost 2 bases and J lost 5, with 19 bases in between. The CDR3 extends over 16 amino acids. DNA of the CDR3: TGTGCCAGCAGCGTGAACCAGGGCCCCCTCGAATATGGCTACACCTTC. Translating it yields CASSVNQGPLEYGYTF.

This chain links TRBV21-1 with TRBJ1-1. TRBV21-1 represents a pseudogene. This CDR3 has 16 amino acids. The CDR3 sequence: CASSATSLGRRGEAFF. For the CDR3, the DNA is TGTGCCAGCAGCGCCACGAGTCTGGGGAGGCGAGGTGAAGCTTTCTTT.

The rearrangement links TRBV6-5 to TRBJ2-5; either TRBD1 or TRBD2 may supply D (5 bases each). Germline values: CDR1 MNHEY, CDR2 SVGAGI. Trimming removed 4 bases at V and 4 bases at J, with 16 bases between. The CDR3 is 15 residues long. The DNA for the CDR3 is TGTGCCAGCAGTTCCCAGGGTTATGGGGGAGAGACCCAGTACTTC. It specifies CASSSQGYGGETQYF.

The chain employs TRBV19 and TRBJ2-1; 11 bases are shared with TRBD1. Germline CDR1 and CDR2: LNHDA and SQIVND (reference sequence). After removal of 7 bases from V and 7 bases from J, the junction contained 3 bases not matched to a gene. This CDR3 is 13 amino acids long. This CDR3 is CASMDRGPNEQFF. In DNA, the CDR3 is TGTGCCAGTATGGACAGGGGGCCTAATGAGCAGTTCTTC.

The gene calls are TRBV10-3 and TRBJ1-5, with D unclear. The ends were cut back, 2 bases at V and 5 bases at J, with 13 bases in the middle. The CDR3 loop spans 15 amino acids. CDR1 and CDR2 (germline): ENHRY, SYGVKD. The DNA of the CDR3 is TGTGCCATCAGTGAGGATGAAAGGGTGCATCAGCCCCAGCATTTT. Translated: CAISEDERVHQPQHF.

This chain links TRBV5-6 with TRBJ2-3, with TRBD2 identical over 11 bases. Germline V gene sequence: CDR1 SGHDT, CDR2 YYEEEE. V was clipped by 7 bases and J by 3 bases; unmatched bases: 4. The CDR3 is 14 amino acids. CDR3 in DNA: TGTGCCAGCCGACTAGCGGGAATGACAGATACGCAGTATTTT. Residues: CASRLAGMTDTQYF.

The chain carries TRBV7-9 and TRBJ1-4; 9 bases are a match to TRBD1. The CDR3 has 16 residues. Losses at the gene ends were 3 bases for V and 6 bases for J; bases not matched to a gene: 8. Germline V gene lookup returns CDR1 SEHNR and CDR2 FQNEAQ (reference sequence). The CDR3 spells CASSFATGTGYEKLFF. CDR3 bases: TGTGCCAGCAGCTTTGCCACCGGGACAGGGTATGAAAAACTGTTTTTT.

The chain is built from TRBV5-1 and TRBJ2-1, with TRBD2 identical over 7 bases. Trimming at V came to 4 bases and at J to 6 bases, leaving 10 bases not matched to a gene. Germline-derived CDR1 and CDR2 are SGHRS and YFSETQ. This CDR3 is built from 15 residues. The CDR3 region has the DNA TGCGCCAGCAGCCCGAATTCGGCGGGAGTCAATGAGCAGTTCTTC. This encodes CASSPNSAGVNEQFF.

This chain uses TRBV29-1 with TRBJ2-6; D gene unclear. V gave up 6 bases and J gave up 2 bases, with 8 bases separating them. The CDR3 has 13 residues. Germline V gene lookup returns CDR1 SQVTM and CDR2 ANQGSEA. DNA of the CDR3: TGCAGCGTCTCTTCTACTGGGGCCAACGTCCTGACTTTC. It translates to CSVSSTGANVLTF.

This rearrangement joins TRBV5-1 to TRBJ2-5, with 8 bases fitting TRBD1. CDR1 and CDR2 (germline): SGHRS, YFSETQ. This CDR3 comprises 16 residues. With 4 bases clipped from V and 4 bases from J, the junction kept 12 bases outside the gene matches. DNA of the CDR3: TGCGCCAGCAGCCAACGATTCGGACAGGGAGGAGAGACCCAGTACTTC. This translates into CASSQRFGQGGETQYF.

This clone has more than one count but fewer than ten. The genes are TRBV6-5 and TRBJ1-5; weak D call: TRBD1 (5 bases). The CDR3 has 15 amino acids. Germline V gene lookup returns CDR1 MNHEY and CDR2 SVGAGI. V lost 0 bases and J lost 3, with 9 bases in between. This CDR3 reads CASSYSSGTNQPQHF. DNA of the CDR3: TGTGCCAGCAGTTACTCGTCAGGGACCAATCAGCCCCAGCATTTT.

The V and J genes are TRBV7-2 and TRBJ1-1; 9 nucleotides agree with TRBD1. The CDR3 contains 15 residues. Germline values: CDR1 SGHTA, CDR2 FQGNSA. J was trimmed by 11 bases and V by 1 base; bases with no gene match: 11. DNA of the CDR3: TGTGCCAGCAGCTTAGGGGGACAGGGCGGTTTGGTGGCTTTCTTT. Translating gives CASSLGGQGGLVAFF.

The chain employs TRBV7-8 and TRBJ1-5; D is undetermined. Trimming shortened V by 1 base and J by 7 bases, and 8 bases separated the two germline ends. This CDR3 comprises 13 residues. Per germline, CDR1 SGHVS and CDR2 FQNEAQ. CDR3 DNA: TGTGCCAGCAGCTTAGATTGGGAACAGCCCCAGCATTTT. As protein: CASSLDWEQPQHF. Looking up the rest from reference TRBV7-8 and TRBJ1-5 gives the full variable domain: GAGVSQSPRYKVAKRGQDVALRCDPISGHVSLFWYQQALGQGPEFLTYFQNEAQLDKSGLPSDRFFAERPEGSVSTLKIQRTQQEDSAVYLCASSLDWEQPQHFGDGTRLSIL.

The chain uses TRBV19 and TRBJ1-2, with TRBD1 matching over 9 bases. Trimming cost V 5 bases and J 8 bases; bases outside gene matches: 12. The CDR3 consists of 15 residues. The V gene's germline CDR1 is LNHDA and CDR2 SQIVND (reference sequence). The CDR3, as DNA: TGTGCCAGTAGTCGCCTCACAGGGGGCGCGAGCGGCTACACCTTC. Translating gives CASSRLTGGASGYTF.

This clone has only a few counts. The J gene is TRBJ2-1, the V gene TRBV9; D might be TRBD2 (5 bases). From germline, CDR1 is SGDLS and CDR2 YYNGEE. The germline V and J ends were trimmed by 3 bases and 3 bases, with 19 bases remaining between them. This CDR3 region has 17 residues. In DNA form, the CDR3 reads TGTGCCAGCAGCGCCCAACTAGGCAACCCTCTCTACAATGAGCAGTTCTTC. Its protein product is CASSAQLGNPLYNEQFF.

This CDR3 is CASIRGKSGQGLPAFF. CDR3 nucleotides: TGCGCCAGCATCCGTGGTAAGTCGGGACAGGGCCTCCCGGCTTTCTTT. The rearrangement uses TRBV23-1 and TRBJ1-1; 9 nucleotides align to TRBD1. TRBV23-1 counts as an open reading frame of uncertain function. The CDR3 extends over 16 amino acids. The J segment lost 11 bases and the V segment lost 7 bases, leaving 20 bases of the junction unmatched.

V gene TRBV7-6 combines with J gene TRBJ1-1, with 7 nucleotides matching TRBD1. The CDR3 runs to 15 residues. V shed 6 bases, J shed 5 bases, and the junction held 12 bases outside the gene matches. Germline V gene sequence: CDR1 SGHVS, CDR2 FNYEAQ. CDR3 sequence reads: CASSFLLGGRTEAFF. The CDR3 nucleotides read TGTGCCAGCAGTTTCCTTCTAGGGGGCCGTACTGAAGCTTTCTTT.

The V and J genes are TRBV6-1 and TRBJ1-2, with D perhaps matching TRBD1 (5 bases). The CDR3 extends over 13 amino acids. The germline V gene encodes CDR1 MNHNS and CDR2 SASEGT. The V end was cut by 4 bases, the J end by 4 bases, with 10 bases between. CDR3 DNA sequence: TGTGCCAGCAGTGCGGGACCGACCTATGGCTACACCTTC. The encoded protein is CASSAGPTYGYTF.